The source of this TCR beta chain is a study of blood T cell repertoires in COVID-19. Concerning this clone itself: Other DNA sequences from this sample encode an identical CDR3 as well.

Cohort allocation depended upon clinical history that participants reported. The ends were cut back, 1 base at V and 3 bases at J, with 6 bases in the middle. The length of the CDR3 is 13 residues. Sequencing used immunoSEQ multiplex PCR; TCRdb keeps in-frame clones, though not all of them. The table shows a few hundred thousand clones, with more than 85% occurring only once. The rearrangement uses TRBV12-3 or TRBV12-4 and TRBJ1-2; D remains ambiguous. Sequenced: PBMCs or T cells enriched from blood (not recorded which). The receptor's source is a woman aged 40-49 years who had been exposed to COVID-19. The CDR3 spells CASSLGADYGYTF. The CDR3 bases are TGTGCCAGCAGTTTAGGGGCAGACTATGGCTACACCTTC.